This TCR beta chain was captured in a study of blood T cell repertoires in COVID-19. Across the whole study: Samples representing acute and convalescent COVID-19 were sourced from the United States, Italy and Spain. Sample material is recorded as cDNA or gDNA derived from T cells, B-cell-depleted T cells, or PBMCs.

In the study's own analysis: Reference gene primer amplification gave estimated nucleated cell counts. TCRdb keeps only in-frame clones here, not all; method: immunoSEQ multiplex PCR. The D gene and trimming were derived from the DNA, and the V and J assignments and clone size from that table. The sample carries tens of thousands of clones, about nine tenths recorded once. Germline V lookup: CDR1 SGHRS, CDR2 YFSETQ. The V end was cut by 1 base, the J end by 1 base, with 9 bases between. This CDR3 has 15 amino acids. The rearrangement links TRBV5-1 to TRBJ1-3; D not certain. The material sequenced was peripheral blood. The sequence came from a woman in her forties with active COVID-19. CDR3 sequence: CASSLSVLSGNTIYF. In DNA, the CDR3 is TGCGCCAGCAGCTTGTCGGTCTTGTCTGGAAACACCATATATTTT.